The rows below give T cell receptor beta chains drawn from one sample of a study of blood T cell repertoires in COVID-19. TCRdb's copy holds only in-frame clones and misses some; the assay was immunoSEQ multiplex PCR. The sample includes some 190,000 clones, roughly 82% of them seen just once. The sample taken for sequencing was peripheral blood. The receptors come from a woman in her sixties with COVID-19, enrolled during active disease. Each CDR3 is given with its conserved first and last residue. The D gene is left open where the match is weak. Clone sizes are given selectively: once, few, many, or a class where the clone is expanded.

d_gene	abundance	v_gene	j_gene	CDR3aa	CDR3nt
TRBD1	-	TRBV11-2	TRBJ1-3	CASSATGVLSGNTIYF	TGTGCCAGCAGCGCCACAGGGGTCCTCTCTGGAAACACCATATATTTT
-	-	TRBV9	TRBJ2-2	CASSEGVLGELFF	TGTGCCAGCAGCGAAGGGGTCTTAGGGGAGCTGTTTTTT
TRBD1	-	TRBV18	TRBJ2-3	CATRTGGAHTDTQYF	TGTGCCACTCGGACAGGGGGCGCCCACACAGATACGCAGTATTTT
-	few	TRBV18	TRBJ2-1	CASSPESGYNEQFF	TGTGCCAGCTCACCAGAGAGTGGCTACAATGAGCAGTTCTTC
TRBD1	-	TRBV7-8	TRBJ2-7	CASSSLDRVINEQYF	TGTGCCAGCAGCTCACTAGACAGGGTAATAAACGAGCAGTACTTC
-	few	TRBV7-2	TRBJ1-1	CASSPLTTNTEAFF	TGTGCCAGCAGCCCATTAACAACGAACACTGAAGCTTTCTTT
TRBD2	-	TRBV6-7	TRBJ2-2	CASSYSLAGGTGELFF	TGTGCCAGCAGTTACTCATTAGCGGGAGGAACCGGGGAGCTGTTTTTT
TRBD2	once	TRBV6-5	TRBJ2-1	CASTRTSGTEQFF	TGTGCCAGCACCAGGACTAGCGGGACTGAGCAGTTCTTC
TRBD1	-	TRBV2	TRBJ2-1	CASRQGSYNEQFF	TGTGCCAGCAGACAGGGGTCCTACAATGAGCAGTTCTTC
-	-	TRBV29-1	TRBJ1-1	CSGILGHLSTEAFF	TGCAGCGGGATTCTGGGACACCTGTCCACTGAAGCTTTCTTT
TRBD1	once	TRBV5-1	TRBJ1-2	CASSDRTGVIGYTF	TGCGCCAGCAGCGACCGGACAGGGGTTATCGGCTACACCTTC
-	-	TRBV19	TRBJ1-1	CASSIDQGNTEAFF	TGTGCCAGTAGTATAGATCAGGGGAACACTGAAGCTTTCTTT
-	-	TRBV11-2	TRBJ2-7	CASSTTFVAAASEQYF	TGTGCCAGCAGCACGACGTTCGTAGCGGCCGCCTCCGAGCAGTACTTC
-	-	TRBV20-1	TRBJ1-5	CSASWAGNEPQHF	TGCAGTGCTAGTTGGGCGGGCAACGAGCCCCAGCATTTT
TRBD2	-	TRBV2	TRBJ2-1	CASRYRDYRQFF	TGTGCCAGCAGGTACCGGGACTATCGGCAGTTCTTC
-	-	TRBV21-1	TRBJ2-3	CASSKAKSGSRTDTQYF	TGTGCCAGCAGCAAAGCGAAAAGCGGGAGTCGGACAGATACGCAGTATTTT
TRBD2	-	TRBV18	TRBJ2-3	CASSSLALAGGPSGTDTQYF	TGTGCCAGCTCATCCCTGGCACTAGCGGGAGGGCCCTCGGGCACAGATACGCAGTATTTT
TRBD2	-	TRBV15	TRBJ2-3	CATSRDPLSGRWDTQYF	TGTGCCACCAGCAGAGATCCCCTAAGCGGGAGGTGGGATACGCAGTATTTT
-	-	TRBV4-3	TRBJ1-4	CASSQGLVQPQNIAGEKLFF	TGCGCCAGCAGCCAAGGGTTGGTGCAACCGCAGAATATCGCAGGTGAAAAACTGTTTTTT
TRBD2	-	TRBV19	TRBJ2-1	CASSITGGGRYNEQFF	TGTGCCAGTAGTATTACGGGCGGGGGTAGGTACAATGAGCAGTTCTTC
-	-	TRBV19	TRBJ1-4	CASSEAALNEKLFF	TGTGCCAGTAGTGAGGCAGCCCTTAATGAAAAACTGTTTTTT
TRBD1	-	TRBV4-3	TRBJ2-2	CASSQDPDRFRTGDTGELFF	TGCGCCAGCAGCCAAGATCCGGACAGGTTTAGGACAGGGGACACCGGGGAGCTGTTTTTT
TRBD1	once	TRBV5-8	TRBJ1-6	CASSLWTGGGSPLHF	TGTGCCAGCAGCTTGTGGACAGGGGGTGGTTCACCCCTCCACTTT
-	-	TRBV7-2	TRBJ1-2	CASSSPQGRDGYTF	TGTGCCAGCAGCTCCCCCCAGGGGAGGGATGGCTACACCTTC
-	-	TRBV7-9	TRBJ1-3	CASSLPSDRINSGNTIYF	TGTGCCAGCAGCTTACCATCCGACAGGATAAACTCTGGAAACACCATATATTTT
TRBD1	-	TRBV5-1	TRBJ2-2	CASRQGTGELFF	TGCGCCAGCAGACAGGGGACCGGGGAGCTGTTTTTT
-	once	TRBV20-1	TRBJ1-5	CSASPGGNQPQHF	TGCAGTGCTAGTCCCGGGGGTAATCAGCCCCAGCATTTT
-	-	TRBV19	TRBJ2-3	CASSNAGGTDTQYF	TGTGCCAGTAGTAATGCAGGGGGCACAGATACGCAGTATTTT
-	-	TRBV9	TRBJ1-3	CASSAGTLGNTIYF	TGTGCCAGCAGCGCCGGGACACTTGGAAACACCATATATTTT
TRBD2	-	TRBV29-1	TRBJ2-1	CSVIQLAGSFYNEQFF	TGCAGCGTTATTCAGCTAGCGGGATCCTTTTACAATGAGCAGTTCTTC
TRBD2	-	TRBV5-1	TRBJ2-1	CASSLAGGRSYNEQFF	TGCGCCAGCAGCCTAGCGGGGGGAAGGTCCTACAATGAGCAGTTCTTC
-	-	TRBV28	TRBJ1-5	CASSLRRVGNQPQHF	TGTGCCAGCAGTTTACGCAGGGTGGGCAATCAGCCCCAGCATTTT
-	-	TRBV3-1/TRBV3-2	TRBJ1-5	CASSQDLPESNQPQHF	TGTGCCAGCAGCCAAGATTTGCCCGAGAGCAATCAGCCCCAGCATTTT
-	-	TRBV6-5	TRBJ1-2	CASSLQGSVNYGYTF	TGTGCCAGCAGTCTACAGGGATCTGTCAACTATGGCTACACCTTC
-	-	TRBV25-1	TRBJ1-3	CASSDFAGLGNTIYF	TGTGCCAGCAGTGATTTTGCGGGGCTTGGAAACACCATATATTTT
-	few	TRBV11-1	TRBJ2-1	CASSPRGNYNEQFF	TGTGCCAGCAGCCCCCGGGGGAATTACAATGAGCAGTTCTTC
-	-	TRBV4-3	TRBJ2-2	CASSQDPVSGELFF	TGCGCCAGCAGCCAAGATCCTGTTTCCGGGGAGCTGTTTTTT
-	-	TRBV18	TRBJ2-2	CASSPKGKPNTGELFF	TGTGCCAGCTCACCAAAGGGGAAACCGAACACCGGGGAGCTGTTTTTT
-	-	TRBV3-1/TRBV3-2	TRBJ1-5	CASSLPQGNGNQPQHF	TGTGCCAGCAGCCTCCCGCAGGGGAATGGCAATCAGCCCCAGCATTTT
-	-	TRBV27	TRBJ1-1	CASMSGNTEAFF	TGTGCCAGCATGTCCGGGAACACTGAAGCTTTCTTT
TRBD1	-	TRBV11-2	TRBJ2-5	CASSAHRDRGPYKTQYF	TGTGCCAGCAGCGCCCATCGGGACAGGGGGCCTTATAAGACCCAGTACTTC
TRBD2	-	TRBV6-2/TRBV6-3	TRBJ2-7	CASSSTGLALNEQYF	TGTGCCAGCAGTTCCACGGGACTAGCGCTGAACGAGCAGTACTTC
-	-	TRBV28	TRBJ2-3	CASSRNFGGGTDTQYF	TGTGCCAGCAGCCGAAATTTTGGCGGGGGCACAGATACGCAGTATTTT
-	few	TRBV30	TRBJ2-2	CAWSLQGWSAGELFF	TGTGCCTGGAGTTTGCAGGGGTGGTCCGCCGGGGAGCTGTTTTTT
-	-	TRBV7-9	TRBJ2-2	CASSLDGRSGELFF	TGTGCCAGCAGCTTAGATGGGAGATCCGGGGAGCTGTTTTTT
TRBD1	once	TRBV7-2	TRBJ1-2	CASSKQGTYGYTF	TGTGCCAGCAGCAAACAGGGGACCTATGGCTACACCTTC
-	-	TRBV6-5	TRBJ2-7	CASRDPLWYGYEQYF	TGTGCCAGCAGAGACCCACTATGGTACGGGTACGAGCAGTACTTC
-	-	TRBV10-3	TRBJ1-6	CAISGGGDNSPLHF	TGTGCCATCAGTGGGGGGGGAGATAATTCACCCCTCCACTTT
TRBD1	few	TRBV9	TRBJ2-2	CASSAGRGLTGELFF	TGTGCCAGCAGCGCGGGCAGGGGGCTCACCGGGGAGCTGTTTTTT
TRBD1	once	TRBV11-2	TRBJ1-1	CASSLERGQGGKSSFSFF	TGTGCCAGCAGCTTAGAAAGGGGCCAGGGGGGAAAATCAAGCTTTAGCTTCTTT
-	-	TRBV21-1	TRBJ1-2	CASGRTGGNYYGYTF	TGTGCCAGCGGAAGGACAGGGGGAAATTACTATGGCTACACCTTC
-	-	TRBV7-2	TRBJ1-1	CASSLQAGNTEAFF	TGTGCCAGCAGCCTTCAGGCAGGGAACACTGAAGCTTTCTTT
-	-	TRBV28	TRBJ1-1	CASSLTGMNTEAFF	TGTGCCAGCAGTTTAACAGGGATGAACACTGAAGCTTTCTTT
-	-	TRBV7-3	TRBJ2-3	CASSLGQASTDTQYF	TGTGCCAGCAGCTTAGGTCAGGCGAGCACAGATACGCAGTATTTT
-	-	TRBV5-1	TRBJ1-4	CASSFTSDSEKLFF	TGCGCCAGCAGCTTCACCTCGGACAGTGAAAAACTGTTTTTT
-	few	TRBV6-5	TRBJ1-2	CASSPNRLNYGYTF	TGTGCCAGCAGTCCCAACAGGCTTAACTATGGCTACACCTTC
-	-	TRBV5-1	TRBJ2-2	CASSPGEMNTGELFF	TGCGCCAGCAGCCCAGGTGAGATGAACACCGGGGAGCTGTTTTTT
TRBD2	-	TRBV19	TRBJ2-5	CASSILASGGAETQYF	TGTGCCAGTAGTATACTGGCTAGCGGGGGGGCGGAGACCCAGTACTTC
-	-	TRBV5-4	TRBJ2-2	CACGGSPGELFF	TGTGCCTGTGGTGGGAGTCCCGGGGAGCTGTTTTTT
-	-	TRBV21-1	TRBJ1-5	CASSKETGGNQPQHF	TGTGCCAGCAGCAAGGAGACAGGGGGCAATCAGCCCCAGCATTTT